Listed here is a single TCR beta chain. The antigen is not known. The data stem from a study of persistence of HIV-infected CD4 T cells. Study conclusions and caveats: Bulk TCR data could not be restricted to HIV-1-infected CMV-responding cells.

CDR3 length equals 14 residues. V was pared by 8 bases and J by 3 bases, with 8 bases of the junction left unmatched. CDR1 and CDR2 from the germline V gene are SEHNR and FQNEAQ (reference sequence). An overlapping HIV-1 Gag peptide pool stimulated these cells at about 0.94 ug/peptide/mL. CD40L-negative CD69-negative CD45RO-high memory CD4+ T cells were sorted as populations depleted of antigen-responding cells. Sequencing used immunoSEQ version 4 in survey mode. The data were produced by immunoSEQ multiplex PCR, yet TCRdb's version contains in-frame clones alone and is incomplete. The profile shows about 36,000 clones, approximately 81% of them singletons.

The chain links TRBV7-9 to TRBJ2-3; 7 bases map to TRBD2. The receptor's source is an adult with HIV. The donor label of this sample is uncertain. The sample in question was cultured CD4+ T cells from PBMCs, obtained from a patient who received antiretroviral therapy. The CDR3 here is CASRGRVLTDTQYF. In DNA form, the CDR3 reads TGTGCCAGCCGAGGGAGGGTATTAACAGATACGCAGTATTTT.